This T cell receptor (beta chain) was recovered during a study of a mutant IDH1 vaccine in newly diagnosed glioma. Overall study context: Previous treatment comprised radiotherapy, temozolomide, or both, mostly both.

The protocol was immunoSEQ multiplex PCR, while the TCRdb copy is restricted to in-frame clones and leaves out a portion. This table has 40,000 to 60,000 clones, about 77% appearing once. Germline assignment: CDR1 LGHNA and CDR2 YNFKEQ. The V end lost 4 bases, the J end lost 8 bases, and 12 bases lay between the germline ends. This CDR3 is built from 14 residues. Regarding this clone: The antigen remains unidentified.

Time point described: week 5, during vaccination. Topical imiquimod accompanied each vaccine dose, which consisted of 300 ug of mutant IDH1 20-mer peptide. The source material was PBMCs, sampled from a glioma patient whose treatment included an IDH1 peptide vaccine. The receptor was isolated from a woman aged 35 to 49 with glioma. The rearrangement joins TRBV4-2 to TRBJ1-6, with no clear D. CDR3 loop: CASSLPPNHSPLHF. The CDR3 DNA sequence: TGTGCCAGCAGCCTGCCCCCAAACCATTCACCCCTCCACTTT.